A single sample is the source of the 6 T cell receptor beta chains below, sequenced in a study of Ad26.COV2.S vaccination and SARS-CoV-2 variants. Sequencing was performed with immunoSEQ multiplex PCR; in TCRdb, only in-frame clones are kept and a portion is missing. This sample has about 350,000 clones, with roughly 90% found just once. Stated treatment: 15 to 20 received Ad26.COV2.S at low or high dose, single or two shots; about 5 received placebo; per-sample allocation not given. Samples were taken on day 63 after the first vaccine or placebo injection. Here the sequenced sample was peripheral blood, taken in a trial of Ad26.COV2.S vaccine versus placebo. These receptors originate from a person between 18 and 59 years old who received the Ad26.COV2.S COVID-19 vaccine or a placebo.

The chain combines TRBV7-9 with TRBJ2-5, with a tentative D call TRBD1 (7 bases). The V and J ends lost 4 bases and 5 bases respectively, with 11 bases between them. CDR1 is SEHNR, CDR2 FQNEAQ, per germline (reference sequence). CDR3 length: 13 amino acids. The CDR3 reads CASSSGGMETQYF. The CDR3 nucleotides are TGTGCCAGCAGCTCAGGGGGGATGGAGACCCAGTACTTC. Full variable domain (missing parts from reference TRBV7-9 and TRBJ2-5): DTGVSQNPRHKITKRGQNVTFRCDPISEHNRLYWYRQTLGQGPEFLTYFQNEAQLEKSRLLSDRFSAERPKGSFSTLEIQRTEQGDSAMYLCASSSGGMETQYFGPGTRLLVL.

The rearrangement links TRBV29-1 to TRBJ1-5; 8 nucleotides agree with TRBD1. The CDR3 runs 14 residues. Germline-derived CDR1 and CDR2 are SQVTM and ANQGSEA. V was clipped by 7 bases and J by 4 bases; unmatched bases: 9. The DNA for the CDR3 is TGCAGCGCCGGAACAGGGGGGGGGAATCAGCCCCAGCATTTT. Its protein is CSAGTGGGNQPQHF.

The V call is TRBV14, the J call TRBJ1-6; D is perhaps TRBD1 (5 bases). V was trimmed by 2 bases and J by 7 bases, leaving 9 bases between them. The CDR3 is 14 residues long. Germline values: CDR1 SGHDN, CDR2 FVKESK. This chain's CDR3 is CASSQRTQNSPLHF. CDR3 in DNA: TGTGCCAGCAGCCAAAGGACACAAAATTCACCCCTCCACTTT.

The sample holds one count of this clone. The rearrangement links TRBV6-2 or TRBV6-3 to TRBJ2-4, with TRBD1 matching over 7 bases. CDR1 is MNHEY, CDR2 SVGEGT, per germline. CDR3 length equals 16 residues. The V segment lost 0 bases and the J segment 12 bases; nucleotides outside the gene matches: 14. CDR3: CASSYSTGRLKLSQYF. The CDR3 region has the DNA TGTGCCAGCAGTTACTCGACAGGGCGATTGAAGCTGAGTCAGTACTTC.

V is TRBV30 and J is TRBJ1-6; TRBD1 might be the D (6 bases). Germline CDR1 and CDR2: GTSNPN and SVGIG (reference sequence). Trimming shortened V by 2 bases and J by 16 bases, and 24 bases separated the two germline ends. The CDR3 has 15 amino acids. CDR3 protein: CAWSRPGTFGGFLHF. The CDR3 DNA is TGTGCCTGGAGTCGTCCTGGGACATTTGGGGGATTTCTCCACTTT.

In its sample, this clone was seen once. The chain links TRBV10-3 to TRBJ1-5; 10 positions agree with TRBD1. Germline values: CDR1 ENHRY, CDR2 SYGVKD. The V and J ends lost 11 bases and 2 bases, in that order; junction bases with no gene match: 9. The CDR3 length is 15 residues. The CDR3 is CASSWTGGGNQPQHF. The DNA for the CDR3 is TGTGCCTCCTCATGGACAGGGGGAGGCAATCAGCCCCAGCATTTT.